The 17 T cell receptor beta chains presented below share a single source sample, sequenced in a study of post-analysis software for immune sequencing data. Study-wide results and caveats: Compared with controls, patients had more of five TRBV segments, including TRBV5-6, TRBV5-1 and TRBV20-1.

cDNA libraries of TCR beta carried unique molecular identifiers. TCRdb re-derived calls from the PCR reads in MiXCR, one entry per CDR3 protein. Of hundreds of thousands of distinct CDR3 sequences in the sample, around 64% were seen once. No antigen is known for these receptors. Sequencing was done on a sample of blood. Receptor source: a girl aged 2 to 10 with multiple sclerosis.

The gene calls are TRBV7-9 and TRBJ2-1, with 11 bases that match TRBD2. Germline V gives CDR1 SEHNR, CDR2 FQNEAQ (reference sequence). This CDR3 is 17 amino acids long. The V gene end was trimmed by 1 base and the J gene end by 6 bases; junction bases not matched to a gene: 8. For the CDR3, the DNA is TGTGCCAGCAGCTTAGGGGCTAGCGGGGGGCAGACCAATGAGCAGTTCTTC. Translating gives CASSLGASGGQTNEQFF. The full variable domain, in which reference TRBV7-9 and TRBJ2-1 provide the parts outside the CDR3, is DTGVSQNPRHKITKRGQNVTFRCDPISEHNRLYWYRQTLGQGPEFLTYFQNEAQLEKSRLLSDRFSAERPKGSFSTLEIQRTEQGDSAMYLCASSLGASGGQTNEQFFGPGTRLTVL.

V usage is TRBV5-1 and J usage is TRBJ2-1; 10 bases agree with TRBD2. The CDR3 runs to 18 residues. In germline, CDR1 is SGHRS, CDR2 YFSETQ. The V gene end was trimmed by 0 bases and the J gene end by 6 bases; junction bases not matched to a gene: 12. The CDR3 sequence: CASSLGMGSGRRGNEQFF. The CDR3 region has the DNA TGCGCCAGCAGCTTGGGTATGGGTAGCGGGAGGAGAGGCAATGAGCAGTTCTTC.

V is TRBV12-3 or TRBV12-4 and J is TRBJ2-5; D may correspond to TRBD1 or TRBD2 (5 bases each). The CDR3 is made up of 16 amino acids. The V end lost 1 base, the J end lost 2 bases, and 14 bases lay between the germline ends. CDR3 in amino acids: CASSLVLGAIQETQYF. In nucleotides, the CDR3 is TGTGCCAGCAGTTTAGTCCTCGGGGCCATTCAAGAGACCCAGTACTTC.

The V gene is TRBV7-2, the J gene TRBJ2-3; D ambiguous. This CDR3 has 16 residues. Between the trimmed V and J ends, which lost 1 base and 2 bases, there was a span of 13 bases. Germline V gives CDR1 SGHTA, CDR2 FQGNSA. The CDR3 DNA reads TGTGCCAGCAGCTTAGGTCGGCGGCAGATCACAGATACGCAGTATTTT. Translation gives CASSLGRRQITDTQYF.

The V gene is TRBV6-5, the J gene TRBJ1-2; 8 bases line up with TRBD1. The CDR3 consists of 15 residues. The junction had 8 bases not matched to a gene; V was cut back by 6 bases and J by 2 bases. CDR1 is MNHEY and CDR2 is SVGAGI in the germline V gene. CDR3 bases: TGTGCCAGCAGCCCACAGGGGGGGGCGAACTATGGCTACACCTTC. Encoded protein: CASSPQGGANYGYTF.

The chain joins TRBV7-8 to TRBJ2-1; 9 bases line up with TRBD2. V shed 0 bases, J shed 10 bases, and the junction held 7 bases outside the gene matches. The CDR3 runs 15 residues. Germline-derived CDR1 and CDR2 are SGHVS and FQNEAQ. As DNA, the CDR3 is TGTGCCAGCAGCTTAGCTTGGCGGGAGGGTAGGGAGCAGTTCTTC. Translated, it gives CASSLAWREGREQFF.

This clonotype was recorded a few times. CDR3 sequence reads: CASSLVEQYF. CDR3 nucleotides: TGTGCCAGCAGTTTAGTCGAGCAGTACTTC. The V gene is TRBV28, the J gene TRBJ2-7; D is undetermined. Germline V gene data show CDR1 as MDHEN and CDR2 as SYDVKM. The CDR3 contains 10 residues. V gave up 2 bases and J gave up 6 bases, with 2 bases separating them.

The chain carries TRBV2 and TRBJ2-7; D not certain. The CDR3 loop spans 11 amino acids. V was clipped by 2 bases and J by 3 bases, with 2 bases between them. The V gene's germline CDR1 is SNHLY and CDR2 FYNNEI. CDR3: CASSEFYEQYF. The CDR3 DNA reads as TGTGCCAGCAGTGAATTCTACGAGCAGTACTTC.

The chain links TRBV29-1 to TRBJ2-1; 7 nucleotides match TRBD1. Germline V lookup: CDR1 SQVTM, CDR2 ANQGSEA. V lost 1 base, J lost 1 base, and 7 bases stayed unmatched. There are 16 residues in the CDR3. The CDR3 loop reads CSVEGSAGGSYNEQFF. CDR3 DNA: TGCAGCGTTGAAGGTTCTGCAGGGGGTTCCTACAATGAGCAGTTCTTC.

This chain uses TRBV12-3 or TRBV12-4 with TRBJ1-2; 7 bases match TRBD1. This CDR3 has 14 amino acids. V trimming: 3 bases; J trimming: 7 bases; junction bases outside the gene matches: 8. The CDR3 reads CASSFPDRVSGYTF. For the CDR3, the DNA is TGTGCCAGCAGTTTTCCCGACAGGGTCAGTGGCTACACCTTC.

The rearrangement links TRBV5-1 to TRBJ2-3, with D perhaps matching TRBD2 (5 bases). CDR1 SGHRS and CDR2 YFSETQ come from the germline V gene. V dropped 0 bases and J dropped 5 bases, with 19 bases sitting between them. The CDR3 totals 17 residues. CDR3 protein: CASSLAVAGEPVDTQYF. For the CDR3, the DNA is TGCGCCAGCAGCTTGGCCGTGGCGGGCGAGCCCGTAGATACGCAGTATTTT. The variable domain in full, with the rest retrieved from reference TRBV5-1 and TRBJ2-3, is KAGVTQTPRYLIKTRGQQVTLSCSPISGHRSVSWYQQTPGQGLQFLFEYFSETQRNKGNFPGRFSGRQFSNSRSEMNVSTLELGDSALYLCASSLAVAGEPVDTQYFGPGTRLTVL.

In regard to this clonotype: At one end the junction does not follow the germline gene, possibly because of a read error. CDR3 coding DNA: TGTGCCAGCAGGCCAACAGAAGACAACCAAGAGGCCCAGTACTTC. This gives the protein CASRPTEDNQEAQYF. The chain couples TRBV6-5 to TRBJ2-5; the D is unclear. CDR1 is MNHEY and CDR2 is SVGAGI in the germline V gene. The CDR3 extends over 15 amino acids.

This clonotype occurred a few times. This sequence joins TRBV5-1 and TRBJ2-5; 7 bases line up with TRBD1. J gave up 1 base and V 3 bases, and 6 bases lay outside the gene matches. Germline loops: CDR1 SGHRS, CDR2 YFSETQ. The CDR3 length is 15 residues. CDR3 sequence reads: CASSYTGAAQETQYF. In nucleotides, the CDR3 is TGCGCCAGCAGCTATACAGGGGCCGCCCAAGAGACCCAGTACTTC.

The DNA of the CDR3 is TGCAGCGCCGACGAAGCTTTCTTT. This sequence encodes CSADEAFF. The chain has TRBV29-1 and TRBJ1-1; D gene unclear. V was trimmed by 7 bases and J by 8 bases, leaving 5 bases between them. Per the germline V gene, CDR1 is SQVTM and CDR2 is ANQGSEA. This CDR3 is 8 amino acids long.

This chain links TRBV7-2 with TRBJ2-5; 8 bases are a match to TRBD2. The DNA end is a closer match to TRBJ2-7, so the J assignment may be wrong. From germline, CDR1 is SGHTA and CDR2 FQGNSA. CDR3 length: 15 residues. CDR3 DNA: TGTGCCAGCAGCCGCAGAACGGGACTAGATTACGAGCAGTACTTC. It codes for CASSRRTGLDYEQYF.

The V gene is TRBV10-2, the J gene TRBJ2-1; maybe TRBD1 (5 bases). This CDR3 comprises 10 residues. Germline CDR1 and CDR2: WSHSY and SAAADI. Trimming took 7 bases from V and 8 from J, leaving 6 bases between them. This CDR3 is CASKGYEQFF. CDR3 DNA sequence: TGCGCCAGCAAGGGGTATGAGCAGTTCTTC.

This clonotype was recorded a few times. The chain combines TRBV12-3 or TRBV12-4 with TRBJ2-4, with TRBD1 as a possible D gene (6 bases). CDR3 length: 16 residues. V shed 3 bases and J shed 0 bases, with 12 bases lying between them. The CDR3 region is CASSFQGILAKNIQYF. The CDR3 region has the DNA TGTGCCAGCAGTTTCCAGGGGATACTAGCCAAAAACATTCAGTACTTC.